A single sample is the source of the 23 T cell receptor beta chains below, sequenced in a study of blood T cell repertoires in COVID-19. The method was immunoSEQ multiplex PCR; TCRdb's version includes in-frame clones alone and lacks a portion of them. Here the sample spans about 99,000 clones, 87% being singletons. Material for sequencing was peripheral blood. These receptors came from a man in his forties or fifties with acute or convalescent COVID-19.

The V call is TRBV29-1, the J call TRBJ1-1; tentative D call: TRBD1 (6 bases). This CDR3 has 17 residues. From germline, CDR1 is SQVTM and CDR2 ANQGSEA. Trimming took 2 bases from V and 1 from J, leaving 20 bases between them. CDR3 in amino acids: CSVEKGDTLFGNTEAFF. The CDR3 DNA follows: TGCAGCGTTGAAAAAGGGGACACCCTTTTCGGGAACACTGAAGCTTTCTTT.

The CDR3 nucleotides read TGTGCCAGTAGTAATCCGGGAACCAAATACGAGCAGTACTTC. The encoded protein is CASSNPGTKYEQYF. The chain joins TRBV19 to TRBJ2-7; tentative D call: TRBD2 (5 bases). Germline V gene data show CDR1 as LNHDA and CDR2 as SQIVND (reference sequence). Trimming shortened V by 4 bases and J by 4 bases, and 14 bases separated the two germline ends. This CDR3 region has 14 residues.

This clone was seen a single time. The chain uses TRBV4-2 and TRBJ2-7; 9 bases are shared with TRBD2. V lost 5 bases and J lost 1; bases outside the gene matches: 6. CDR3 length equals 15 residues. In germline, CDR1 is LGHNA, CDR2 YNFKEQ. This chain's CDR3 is CASSSLAGGSYEQYF. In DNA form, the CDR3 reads TGTGCCAGCAGCTCACTAGCGGGTGGGTCCTACGAGCAGTACTTC.

This CDR3 is CASRIAWEAFF. The DNA for the CDR3 is TGTGCCAGCAGGATAGCCTGGGAAGCTTTCTTT. The chain joins TRBV2 to TRBJ1-1, with D unresolved. The germline V and J ends were trimmed by 6 bases and 8 bases, with 10 bases remaining between them. Germline V gives CDR1 SNHLY, CDR2 FYNNEI. The CDR3 extends over 11 amino acids. Using reference TRBV2 and TRBJ1-1 for the parts outside the CDR3, the full variable domain is EPEVTQTPSHQVTQMGQEVILRCVPISNHLYFYWYRQILGQKVEFLVSFYNNEISEKSEIFDDQFSVERPDGSNFTLKIRSTKLEDSAMYFCASRIAWEAFFGQGTRLTVV.

CDR3 DNA: TGCAGCGTTGGAAGTACTAGCGGGAGCTACAATGAGCAGTTCTTC. It translates to CSVGSTSGSYNEQFF. The V call is TRBV29-1, the J call TRBJ2-1; TRBD2 matches at 11 bases. The CDR3 totals 15 residues. Looked up from germline, CDR1 is SQVTM and CDR2 is ANQGSEA. The V and J ends lost 4 bases and 3 bases, in that order; junction bases with no gene match: 5.

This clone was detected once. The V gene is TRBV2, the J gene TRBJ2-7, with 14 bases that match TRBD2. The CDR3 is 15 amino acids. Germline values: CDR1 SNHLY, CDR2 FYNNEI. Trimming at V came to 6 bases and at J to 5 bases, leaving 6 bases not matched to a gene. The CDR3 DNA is TGTGCCAGCAGGGGGACTAGCGGGAGCTACAACGAGCAGTACTTC. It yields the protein CASRGTSGSYNEQYF.

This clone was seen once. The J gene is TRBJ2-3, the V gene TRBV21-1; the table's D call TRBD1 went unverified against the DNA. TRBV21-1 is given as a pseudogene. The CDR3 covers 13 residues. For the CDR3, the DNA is TGTGCCAGCAGCAACAGGATCACAGATACGCAGTATTTT. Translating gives CASSNRITDTQYF.

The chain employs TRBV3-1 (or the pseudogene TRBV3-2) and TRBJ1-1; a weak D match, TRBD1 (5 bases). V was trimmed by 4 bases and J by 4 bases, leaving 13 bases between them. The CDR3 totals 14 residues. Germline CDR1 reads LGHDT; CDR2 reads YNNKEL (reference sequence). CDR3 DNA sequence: TGTGCCAGCAGCCCCCGGGGACTGACCACTGAAGCTTTCTTT. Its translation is CASSPRGLTTEAFF.

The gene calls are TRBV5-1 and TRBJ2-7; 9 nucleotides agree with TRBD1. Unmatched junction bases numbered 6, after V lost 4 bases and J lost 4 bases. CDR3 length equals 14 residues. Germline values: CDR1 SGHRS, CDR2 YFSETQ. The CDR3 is CASSPGTGRYEQYF. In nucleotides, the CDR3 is TGCGCCAGCAGCCCCGGGACAGGGCGGTACGAGCAGTACTTC.

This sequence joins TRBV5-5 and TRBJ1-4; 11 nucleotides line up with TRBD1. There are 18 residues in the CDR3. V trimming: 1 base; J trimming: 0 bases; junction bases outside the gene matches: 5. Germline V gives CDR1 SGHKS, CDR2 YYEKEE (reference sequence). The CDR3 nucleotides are TGTGCCAGCAGCTTGTTTGGGACAGGGGGTTCAACTAATGAAAAACTGTTTTTT. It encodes CASSLFGTGGSTNEKLFF. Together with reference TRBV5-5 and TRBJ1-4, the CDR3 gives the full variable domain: DAGVTQSPTHLIKTRGQQVTLRCSPISGHKSVSWYQQVLGQGPQFIFQYYEKEERGRGNFPDRFSARQFPNYSSELNVNALLLGDSALYLCASSLFGTGGSTNEKLFFGSGTQLSVL.

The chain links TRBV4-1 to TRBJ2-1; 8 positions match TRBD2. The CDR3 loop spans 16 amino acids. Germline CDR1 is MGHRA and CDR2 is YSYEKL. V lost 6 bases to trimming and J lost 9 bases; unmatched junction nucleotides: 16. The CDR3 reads CASRFRAALAGGEQFF. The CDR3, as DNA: TGCGCCAGCAGGTTCAGGGCAGCTCTAGCGGGCGGTGAGCAGTTCTTC.

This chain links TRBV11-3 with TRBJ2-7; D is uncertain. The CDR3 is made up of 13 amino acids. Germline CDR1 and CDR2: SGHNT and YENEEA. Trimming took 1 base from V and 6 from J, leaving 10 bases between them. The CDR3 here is CASSLGPRIEQYF. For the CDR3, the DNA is TGTGCCAGCAGCTTAGGACCGAGGATCGAGCAGTACTTC.

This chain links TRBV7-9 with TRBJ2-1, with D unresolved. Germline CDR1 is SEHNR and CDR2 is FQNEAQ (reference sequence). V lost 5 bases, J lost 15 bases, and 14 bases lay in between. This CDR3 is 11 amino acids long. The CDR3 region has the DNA TGTGCCAGCAGCGAAGGCCTAGTATCGTTCTTC. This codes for CASSEGLVSFF.

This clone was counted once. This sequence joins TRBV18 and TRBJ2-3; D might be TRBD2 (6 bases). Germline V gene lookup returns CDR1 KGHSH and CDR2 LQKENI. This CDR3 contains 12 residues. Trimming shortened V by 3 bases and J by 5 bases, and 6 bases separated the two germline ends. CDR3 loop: CASSPGGDTQYF. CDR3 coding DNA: TGTGCCAGCTCACCCGGGGGAGATACGCAGTATTTT.

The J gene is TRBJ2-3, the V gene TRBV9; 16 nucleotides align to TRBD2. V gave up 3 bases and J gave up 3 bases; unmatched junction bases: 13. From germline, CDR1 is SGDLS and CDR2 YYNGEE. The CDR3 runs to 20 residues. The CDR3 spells CASSAITPGLAGGPTDTQYF. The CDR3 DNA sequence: TGTGCCAGCAGCGCCATTACACCGGGACTAGCGGGAGGGCCAACAGATACGCAGTATTTT. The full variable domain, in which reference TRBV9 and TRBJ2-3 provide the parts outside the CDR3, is DSGVTQTPKHLITATGQRVTLRCSPRSGDLSVYWYQQSLDQGLQFLIQYYNGEERAKGNILERFSAQQFPDLHSELNLSSLELGDSALYFCASSAITPGLAGGPTDTQYFGPGTRLTVL.

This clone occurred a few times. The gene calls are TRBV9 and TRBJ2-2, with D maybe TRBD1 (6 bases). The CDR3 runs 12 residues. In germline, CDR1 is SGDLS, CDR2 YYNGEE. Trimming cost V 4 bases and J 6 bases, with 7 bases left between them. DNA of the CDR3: TGTGCCAGCAGCCAGGGGTCCGGGGAGCTGTTTTTT. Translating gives CASSQGSGELFF. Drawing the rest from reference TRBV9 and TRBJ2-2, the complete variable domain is DSGVTQTPKHLITATGQRVTLRCSPRSGDLSVYWYQQSLDQGLQFLIQYYNGEERAKGNILERFSAQQFPDLHSELNLSSLELGDSALYFCASSQGSGELFFGEGSRLTVL.

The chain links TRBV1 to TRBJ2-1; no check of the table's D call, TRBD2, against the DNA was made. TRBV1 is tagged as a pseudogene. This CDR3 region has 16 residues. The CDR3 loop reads CTSSQPRTSVNNEQFF. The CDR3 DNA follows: TGCACCAGCAGCCAGCCCCGGACTAGCGTGAACAATGAGCAGTTCTTC.

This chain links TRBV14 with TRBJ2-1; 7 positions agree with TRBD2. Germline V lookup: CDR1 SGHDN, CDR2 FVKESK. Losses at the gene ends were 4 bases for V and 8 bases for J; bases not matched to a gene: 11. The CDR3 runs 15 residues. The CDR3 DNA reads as TGTGCCAGCAGCCCCAGTTGGGGGGAGGGCCATGAGCAGTTCTTC. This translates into CASSPSWGEGHEQFF.

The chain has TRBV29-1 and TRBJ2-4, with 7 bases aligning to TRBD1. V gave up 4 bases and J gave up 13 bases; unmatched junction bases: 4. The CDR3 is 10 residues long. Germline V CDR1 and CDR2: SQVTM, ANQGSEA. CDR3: CSVVLDRQYF. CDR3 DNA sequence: TGCAGCGTTGTTCTGGACAGGCAGTACTTC.

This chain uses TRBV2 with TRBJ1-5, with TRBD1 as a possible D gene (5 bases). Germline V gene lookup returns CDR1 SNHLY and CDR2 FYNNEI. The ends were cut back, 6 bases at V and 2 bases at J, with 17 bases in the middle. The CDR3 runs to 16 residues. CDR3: CASSHPRAEGNQPQHF. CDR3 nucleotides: TGTGCCAGCAGCCACCCCAGGGCTGAAGGCAATCAGCCCCAGCATTTT.

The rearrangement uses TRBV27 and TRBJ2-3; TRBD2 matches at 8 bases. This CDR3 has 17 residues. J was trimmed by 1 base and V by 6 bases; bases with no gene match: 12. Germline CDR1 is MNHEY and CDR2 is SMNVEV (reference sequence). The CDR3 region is CASRFEGAGEGTDTQYF. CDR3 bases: TGTGCCAGCAGGTTCGAAGGAGCGGGAGAGGGCACAGATACGCAGTATTTT.

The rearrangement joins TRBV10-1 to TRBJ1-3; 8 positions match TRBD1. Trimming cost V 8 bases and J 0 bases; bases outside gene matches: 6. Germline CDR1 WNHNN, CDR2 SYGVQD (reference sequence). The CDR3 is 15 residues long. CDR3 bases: TGCGCCAGCGAGGGACAGGCAAACTCTGGAAACACCATATATTTT. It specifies CASEGQANSGNTIYF.

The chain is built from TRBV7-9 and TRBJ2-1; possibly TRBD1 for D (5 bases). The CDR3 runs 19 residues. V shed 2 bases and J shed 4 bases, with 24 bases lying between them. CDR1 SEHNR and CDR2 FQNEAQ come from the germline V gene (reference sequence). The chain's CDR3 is CASSLTWSPTVGEYNEQFF. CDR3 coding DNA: TGTGCCAGCAGCTTAACTTGGTCCCCGACAGTAGGGGAATACAATGAGCAGTTCTTC. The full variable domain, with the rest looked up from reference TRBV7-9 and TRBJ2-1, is DTGVSQNPRHKITKRGQNVTFRCDPISEHNRLYWYRQTLGQGPEFLTYFQNEAQLEKSRLLSDRFSAERPKGSFSTLEIQRTEQGDSAMYLCASSLTWSPTVGEYNEQFFGPGTRLTVL.